This T cell receptor beta chain was identified during a study of OX40 agonist ivuxolimab in advanced cancers. Looking at the study overall: Patients were given ivuxolimab, an antibody that agonizes OX40 (CD134).

Broader study findings: Expanded peripheral T cell antigen specificity was not determined. At 0.1 to 3.0 mg/kg and by week 6, clonal expansion occurred in CD4+ and CD8+ blood T cells.

The table came from immunoSEQ multiplex PCR; TCRdb's copy has only in-frame clones and leaves some out. This repertoire shows some 11,000 clones, about three quarters found once; its top ten account for around a fifth. A note on this clone: The antigen is undetermined.

V was trimmed by 1 base and J by 3 bases, leaving 15 bases between them. CDR3 length: 16 residues. CDR1 is SGHVS and CDR2 is FQNEAQ in the germline V gene. The clonotype originates from an adult with an advanced solid tumor such as melanoma, head and neck, liver or kidney cancer. The chain combines TRBV7-8 with TRBJ2-5; no firm D call. The source was CD4+ or CD8+ T cells sorted from blood, collected in a trial of the OX40 agonist ivuxolimab. CDR3 in DNA: TGTGCCAGCAGCTTAGATTTTAGGATACGGGAAGAGACCCAGTACTTC. This translates into CASSLDFRIREETQYF.